These 12 T cell receptor beta chains were all obtained from the same sample, sequenced in a study of preoperative IRX-2 immunotherapy in early breast cancer. Using immunoSEQ multiplex PCR, the repertoire was profiled, and TCRdb retains in-frame clones only, with some absent. The profile shows roughly 4,900 clones, 73% of them singletons. Treatment specified: preoperative locoregional IRX-2 cytokine immunotherapy. Sequencing was performed on tumor tissue, taken before IRX-2 immunotherapy. These receptors were taken from a human donor with breast cancer.

The chain carries TRBV5-1 and TRBJ1-2; 7 bases are shared with TRBD1. CDR3 length: 15 amino acids. The ends lost 6 bases at V and 8 bases at J; junction bases unmatched: 16. Germline V lookup: CDR1 SGHRS, CDR2 YFSETQ. Here the CDR3 DNA reads TGCGCCAGCAAGCTCTATACAACAGGGGCGGTGGGCTACACCTTC. Translated, it gives CASKLYTTGAVGYTF.

There are a few counts of this clone. Here the CDR3 reads CASSFEGYGYTF. For the CDR3, the DNA is TGTGCCAGCAGTTTTGAGGGGTACGGCTACACCTTC. The V gene is TRBV28, the J gene TRBJ1-2; a possible D gene is TRBD1 (5 bases). Germline assignment: CDR1 MDHEN and CDR2 SYDVKM. The CDR3 is 12 residues long. The V gene lost 3 bases and the J gene lost 8 bases, with 10 bases spanning the gap.

This chain uses TRBV19 with TRBJ2-2; 8 bases are a match to TRBD2. Germline CDR1 reads LNHDA; CDR2 reads SQIVND (reference sequence). The length of the CDR3 is 16 residues. The junction had 7 bases not matched to a gene; V was cut back by 1 base and J by 6 bases. The CDR3 loop reads CASSIGGSGRAGELFF. CDR3 nucleotide sequence: TGTGCCAGTAGTATAGGTGGGAGCGGGAGAGCCGGGGAGCTGTTTTTT.

This clone has just one count. The chain couples TRBV6-8 to TRBJ2-7; D is perhaps TRBD1 (6 bases). The V end was cut by 6 bases, the J end by 1 base, with 13 bases between. CDR3 size: 14 residues. CDR1 is MNHGY and CDR2 is SAAAGT in the germline V gene. CDR3 nucleotide sequence: TGTGCCAGCAGGATGTTACAGGGATCCTACGAGCAGTACTTC. Amino acid sequence: CASRMLQGSYEQYF.

Only one count was recorded for this clone. This rearrangement joins TRBV11-3 to TRBJ1-2, with D perhaps matching TRBD1 (6 bases). The CDR3 sequence is 15 residues long. V lost 5 bases and J 4 bases, leaving 17 bases between the germline ends. Germline assignment: CDR1 SGHNT and CDR2 YENEEA. The CDR3 DNA sequence: TGTGCCAGCAGCCCGAGACAGGAGCAAGGCTATGGCTACACCTTC. Its translation: CASSPRQEQGYGYTF.

V and J are TRBV6-8 and TRBJ1-2, with TRBD1 matching 9 bases. V shed 6 bases and J 5 bases; nucleotides not matched to a gene: 13. The CDR3 loop spans 16 amino acids. CDR1 MNHGY and CDR2 SAAAGT come from the germline V gene. CDR3 amino acids: CASSRTDRGELYGYTF. Here the CDR3 DNA reads TGTGCCAGCAGCAGGACGGACAGGGGAGAGCTTTATGGCTACACCTTC.

The chain recombines TRBV6-8 with TRBJ2-1, with TRBD2 matching over 12 bases. The CDR3 extends over 16 amino acids. CDR1 is MNHGY, CDR2 SAAAGT, per germline. V lost 2 bases, J lost 5 bases, and 4 bases stayed unmatched. The CDR3 sequence is CASSYPTSGSDNEQFF. The CDR3 coding sequence is TGTGCCAGCAGTTACCCGACTAGCGGGAGCGACAATGAGCAGTTCTTC.

J is TRBJ1-1 and V is TRBV6-8; possible D gene TRBD1, 6 bases. The V end was cut by 4 bases, the J end by 1 base, with 13 bases between. The length of the CDR3 is 15 residues. Germline-derived CDR1 and CDR2 are MNHGY and SAAAGT. The CDR3 spells CASSSGGLGNTEAFF. The CDR3 DNA is TGTGCCAGCAGTTCGGGGGGGCTGGGGAACACTGAAGCTTTCTTT.

This clone turned up a few times. The chain joins TRBV11-3 to TRBJ2-3; D call uncertain. The germline V gene has CDR1 SGHNT and CDR2 YENEEA. The CDR3 length is 15 residues. Trimming took off 3 bases at V and 3 bases at J, with 13 bases between the two ends. CDR3 nucleotides: TGTGCCAGCAGCTTGGAAGTTAGCCAGACAGATACGCAGTATTTT. It yields the protein CASSLEVSQTDTQYF.

The V call is TRBV25-1, the J call TRBJ1-1; a possible D gene is TRBD1 (5 bases). Germline values: CDR1 MGHDK, CDR2 SYGVNS. V was cut by 4 bases and J by 1 base, with 13 bases left in between. This CDR3 has 15 amino acids. CDR3 sequence (DNA): TGTGCCAGCAGTGTACCGGGACGGGCGAACACTGAAGCTTTCTTT. As protein: CASSVPGRANTEAFF.

The gene calls are TRBV18 and TRBJ1-2; D is unclear. The CDR3 consists of 13 residues. V shed 6 bases and J shed 3 bases, with 11 bases lying between them. Per the germline V gene, CDR1 is KGHSH and CDR2 is LQKENI. CDR3 bases: TGTGCCAGCTCCTCCGAAGCAGACTATGGCTACACCTTC. Its protein is CASSSEADYGYTF.

As for this clone: Compared with germline, one end of the junction differs, possibly owing to a read error. The chain combines TRBV11-3 with TRBJ2-3; a weak D match, TRBD1 (6 bases). This CDR3 region has 14 residues. Per the germline V gene, CDR1 is SGHNT and CDR2 is YENEEA. The CDR3 DNA is TGTGCTAGCAGCTTATCAGGGGTCACAGATACGCAGTATTTT. Residues: CASSLSGVTDTQYF.